This T cell receptor beta chain was sequenced in a study of CD8 T cells in ankylosing spondylitis. Study conclusions and caveats: Some of these motif variants have turned up before, in reports on reactive arthritis synovial fluid and blood. Among TCR beta sequences, a motif of about 8 highly homologous variants appeared characteristic of ankylosing spondylitis blood. Reportedly, significant enrichment of disease-linked clones occurred in matched ankylosing spondylitis synovial fluid.

This clonotype showed up just a few times. Antigen specificity is unknown. TCRdb passed the 5' RACE reads through MiXCR, listing each CDR3 protein once. The sample records approximately 200,000 distinct CDR3 sequences, over 10% being singletons. The CDR3 has 17 residues. V shed 5 bases, J shed 1 base, and the junction held 8 bases outside the gene matches. Germline lookup yields CDR1 PRHDT and CDR2 FYEKMQ (reference sequence). This clonotype originated in a male donor with ankylosing spondylitis or in good health (not recorded which). V usage is TRBV13 and J usage is TRBJ1-2; TRBD1 matches 12 bases. Sample: blood, either unsorted or a sorted T cell fraction (not recorded which). CDR3 sequence (DNA): TGTGCCAGCAGCCACGGGACAGGGGGCGCGTTTAACTATGGCTACACCTTC. Protein product: CASSHGTGGAFNYGYTF.